This T cell receptor (beta chain) stems from a study of technical replicates of blood from a few donors. This CDR3 contains 19 residues. V shed 4 bases and J 5 bases; nucleotides not matched to a gene: 17. Germline lookup yields CDR1 LNHDA and CDR2 SQIVND (reference sequence). Method: immunoSEQ multiplex PCR; TCRdb's copy keeps in-frame clones and lacks some. Of roughly 70,000 clones listed, 90% were seen once; the top ten hold approximately 4.4%. This sequence originates from a human donor in good health. Some clones in this sample may be carry-over from other donors' samples. The chain employs TRBV19 and TRBJ1-6; TRBD1 agrees at 7 bases. Sequencing used PBMCs. The CDR3 bases are TGTGCCAGTAGTAGAACCACCAGAGGGGGCATCGTTAATAATTCACCCCTCCACTTT. This encodes CASSRTTRGGIVNNSPLHF.